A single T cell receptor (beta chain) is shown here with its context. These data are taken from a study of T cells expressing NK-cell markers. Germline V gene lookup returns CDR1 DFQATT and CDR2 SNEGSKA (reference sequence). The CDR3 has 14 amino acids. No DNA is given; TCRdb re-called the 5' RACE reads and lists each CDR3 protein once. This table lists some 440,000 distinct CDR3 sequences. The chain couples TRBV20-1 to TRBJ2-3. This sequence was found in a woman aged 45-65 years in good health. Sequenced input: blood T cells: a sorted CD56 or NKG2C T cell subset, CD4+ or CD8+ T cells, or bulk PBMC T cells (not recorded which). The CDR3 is CSATAGSGTDTQYF.